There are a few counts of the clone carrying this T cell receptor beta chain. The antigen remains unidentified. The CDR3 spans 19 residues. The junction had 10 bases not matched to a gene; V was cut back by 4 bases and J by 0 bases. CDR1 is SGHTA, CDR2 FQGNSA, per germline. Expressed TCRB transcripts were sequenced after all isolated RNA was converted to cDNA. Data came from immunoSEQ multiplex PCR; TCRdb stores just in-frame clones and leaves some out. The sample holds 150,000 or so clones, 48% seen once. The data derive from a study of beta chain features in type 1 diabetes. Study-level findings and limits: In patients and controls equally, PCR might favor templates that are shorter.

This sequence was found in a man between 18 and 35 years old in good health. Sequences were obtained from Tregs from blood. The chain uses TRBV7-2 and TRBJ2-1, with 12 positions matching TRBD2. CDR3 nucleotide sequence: TGTGCCAGCAGCTCTGCCACTAGCGGGGGGAGGAGCTCCTACAATGAGCAGTTCTTC. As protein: CASSSATSGGRSSYNEQFF.